This TCR beta chain was documented in a study of human T cells and chemical hapten exposure. Regarding the study as a whole: The study found that DPC sensitization did not change TCRs above 1 in 1000 frequency. Relative to control repertoires, expanded TCRs gave rise to significantly more large CDR3 similarity clusters.

Regarding time point: pre-sensitization, week 0. Treatment indicated: therapeutic diphenylcyclopropenone sensitization with weekly scalp DPC. V lost 1 base and J lost 8, with 7 bases in between. CDR3 size: 12 residues. Germline CDR1 LGHNA, CDR2 YNFKEQ. As regards this clonotype: Its antigen is still unknown.

As the library was built, unique molecular identifiers were attached to individual cDNA molecules. The authors' processing: Samples held a median of 95,638 TCRs, range roughly 20,000–700,000. TCRdb passed the RACE reads through MiXCR, listing each CDR3 protein once. The V and J calls, along with clone size, are taken from TCRdb and not from the paper's own processing. The sample shows 240,000 or so distinct CDR3 sequences, more than 6.5% of them seen only once. This clonotype originated in a middle-aged woman with alopecia areata. Some clones in this sample may be carry-over from other donors' samples. The chain links TRBV4-2 to TRBJ2-3, with D possibly TRBD2 on 6 matching bases. This specimen consisted of whole blood, obtained in connection with sensitization to the hapten diphenylcyclopropenone (DPC). The CDR3 nucleotides are TGTGCCAGCAGCCAAGCGGAGGGTACGCAGTATTTT. It is translated as CASSQAEGTQYF.